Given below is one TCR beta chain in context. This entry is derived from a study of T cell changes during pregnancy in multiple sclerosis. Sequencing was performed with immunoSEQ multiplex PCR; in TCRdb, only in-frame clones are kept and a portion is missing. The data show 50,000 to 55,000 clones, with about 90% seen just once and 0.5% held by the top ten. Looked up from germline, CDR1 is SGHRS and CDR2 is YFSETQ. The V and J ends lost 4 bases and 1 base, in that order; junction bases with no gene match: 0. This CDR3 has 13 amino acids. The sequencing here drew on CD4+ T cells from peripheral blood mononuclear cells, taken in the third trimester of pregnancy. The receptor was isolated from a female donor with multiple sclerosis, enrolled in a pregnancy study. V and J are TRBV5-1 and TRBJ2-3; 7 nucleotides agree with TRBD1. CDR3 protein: CASSGQGTDTQYF. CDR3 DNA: TGCGCCAGCAGCGGACAGGGCACAGATACGCAGTATTTT. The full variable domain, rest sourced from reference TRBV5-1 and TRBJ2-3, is KAGVTQTPRYLIKTRGQQVTLSCSPISGHRSVSWYQQTPGQGLQFLFEYFSETQRNKGNFPGRFSGRQFSNSRSEMNVSTLELGDSALYLCASSGQGTDTQYFGPGTRLTVL.